The 17 T cell receptor beta chains given below trace back to one sample, sequenced in a study of blood T cell repertoires in COVID-19. Sequenced by immunoSEQ multiplex PCR; TCRdb stores in-frame clones only, minus some. Of just over 150,000 clones detected, approximately 79% appear once; the ten largest clones hold under 9%. The sample taken for sequencing was peripheral blood. The receptors derive from a woman between 35 and 50 years old with COVID-19, enrolled during active disease.

The chain links TRBV19 to TRBJ2-1, with D unresolved. Germline-derived CDR1 and CDR2 are LNHDA and SQIVND (reference sequence). The CDR3 loop spans 13 amino acids. V was pared by 3 bases and J by 7 bases, with 10 bases between. In nucleotides, the CDR3 is TGTGCCAGTAGTATTGTGTTAGAAAATGAGCAGTTCTTC. This codes for CASSIVLENEQFF.

This clone turned up a few times. The chain links TRBV6-1 to TRBJ1-3, with D tentatively TRBD1 (5 bases). With 0 bases removed from V and 0 bases from J, the gap between germline ends came to 12 bases. The CDR3 has 17 amino acids. In germline, CDR1 is MNHNS, CDR2 SASEGT. CDR3 in amino acids: CASSEARGTYSGNTIYF. The CDR3 DNA is TGTGCCAGCAGTGAAGCGCGGGGCACTTACTCTGGAAACACCATATATTTT.

Only a few counts were recorded for this clone. The chain combines TRBV28 with TRBJ1-2; D not resolved. This CDR3 spans 12 amino acids. Germline loops: CDR1 MDHEN, CDR2 SYDVKM. Trimming removed 2 bases at V and 4 bases at J, with 5 bases between. In DNA, the CDR3 is TGTGCCAGCAGTTTAACCAGCTATGGCTACACCTTC. Translated: CASSLTSYGYTF.

The chain links TRBV27 to TRBJ2-7; 11 nucleotides match TRBD2. The CDR3 runs 14 residues. Germline-derived CDR1 and CDR2 are MNHEY and SMNVEV (reference sequence). V shed 7 bases, J shed 7 bases, and the junction held 9 bases outside the gene matches. CDR3 in amino acids: CASTKGLAEKEQYF. The CDR3 DNA follows: TGTGCCAGCACGAAGGGACTAGCGGAAAAAGAGCAGTACTTC.

The gene calls are TRBV5-1 and TRBJ2-2, with 8 bases identical to TRBD2. CDR3 length: 15 amino acids. V lost 3 bases, J lost 6 bases, and 7 bases stayed unmatched. The germline V gene encodes CDR1 SGHRS and CDR2 YFSETQ. In DNA form, the CDR3 reads TGCGCCAGCAGCTCCCAGACTAGCGAGGCCGGGGAGCTGTTTTTT. Translating gives CASSSQTSEAGELFF.

V is TRBV7-9 and J is TRBJ2-4, with a weak D call TRBD1 (6 bases). Germline CDR1 is SEHNR and CDR2 is FQNEAQ (reference sequence). This CDR3 is built from 18 residues. Trimming removed 5 bases from V and 1 base from J, with 21 bases in between. CDR3 sequence reads: CASSPSPTGKGAKNIQYF. The CDR3 region has the DNA TGTGCCAGCAGCCCTAGTCCCACAGGGAAGGGGGCCAAAAACATTCAGTACTTC.

This clone was recorded many times. The chain links TRBV11-3 to TRBJ2-5, with D possibly being TRBD2 (5 bases). The V end was cut by 1 base, the J end by 3 bases, with 12 bases between. The CDR3 consists of 15 residues. Germline-derived CDR1 and CDR2 are SGHNT and YENEEA. CDR3 sequence: CASSLGVSEEETQYF. CDR3 sequence (DNA): TGTGCCAGCAGCTTAGGGGTTAGCGAAGAAGAGACCCAGTACTTC.

This clone has only one observation. A read error may account for a junction end that differs from germline. The rearrangement links TRBV27 to TRBJ1-1; D unclear. Per germline, CDR1 MNHEY and CDR2 SMNVEV (reference sequence). CDR3 length equals 10 residues. In DNA form, the CDR3 reads TGTGCCAGCAGTTTAATACACCCAGTATTT. Translation gives CASSLIHPVF.

The V call is TRBV6-5, the J call TRBJ1-1; tentatively, D is TRBD1 (6 bases). The CDR3 is 14 amino acids. Trimming shortened V by 6 bases and J by 5 bases, and 16 bases separated the two germline ends. Germline CDR1 MNHEY, CDR2 SVGAGI. CDR3 protein: CASRNRVRGTEAFF. CDR3 coding DNA: TGTGCCAGCAGGAACAGGGTACGAGGGACTGAAGCTTTCTTT.

The chain combines TRBV28 with TRBJ1-5; 8 nucleotides align to TRBD1. With 2 bases clipped from V and 4 bases from J, the junction kept 10 bases outside the gene matches. The V gene's germline CDR1 is MDHEN and CDR2 SYDVKM. CDR3 length equals 17 residues. The CDR3 DNA is TGTGCCAGCAGTTTAAGGGCAGGGGGCAGTCGGAATCAGCCCCAGCATTTT. This gives the protein CASSLRAGGSRNQPQHF.

The rearrangement joins TRBV9 to TRBJ1-2; possible D gene TRBD1, 5 bases. Trimming removed 4 bases at V and 6 bases at J, with 7 bases between. The CDR3 totals 11 residues. CDR1 and CDR2 (germline): SGDLS, YYNGEE. The CDR3 protein is CASSKGDGYTF. CDR3 coding DNA: TGTGCCAGCAGCAAAGGGGATGGCTACACCTTC.

V is TRBV5-5 and J is TRBJ2-1, with TRBD2 matching 12 bases. V shed 2 bases and J 4 bases; nucleotides not matched to a gene: 7. CDR1 is SGHKS, CDR2 YYEKEE, per germline (reference sequence). The CDR3 runs 17 residues. DNA of the CDR3: TGTGCCAGCAGCTTTTTACTAGCGGGGGGCATGTACAATGAGCAGTTCTTC. Amino acid sequence: CASSFLLAGGMYNEQFF.

The chain uses TRBV28 and TRBJ1-2; 11 bases fit TRBD1. The germline V gene has CDR1 MDHEN and CDR2 SYDVKM. Trimming took 6 bases from V and 3 from J; bases not matched to a gene: 6. This CDR3 contains 15 residues. CDR3 nucleotides: TGTGCCAGCAGCATCGGGACAGGGGGGGACTATGGCTACACCTTC. It codes for CASSIGTGGDYGYTF.

V and J are TRBV2 and TRBJ2-5; 9 bases match TRBD1. CDR1 is SNHLY and CDR2 is FYNNEI in the germline V gene. The CDR3 is 12 amino acids. Losses at the gene ends were 6 bases for V and 14 bases for J; bases not matched to a gene: 10. The CDR3 DNA reads TGTGCCAGCAGAGGCGAGGGACAGGGAGTCTACTTC. Its translation: CASRGEGQGVYF.

This chain joins TRBV5-4 and TRBJ1-4; TRBD1 might be the D (6 bases). The CDR3 length is 15 residues. Trimming shortened V by 1 base and J by 8 bases, and 15 bases separated the two germline ends. Germline values: CDR1 SGHNT, CDR2 YYREEE (reference sequence). CDR3 loop: CASSLSRQRGEKLFF. DNA for the CDR3: TGTGCCAGCAGCTTGAGTCGGCAGAGGGGGGAAAAACTGTTTTTT.

The chain carries TRBV13 and TRBJ2-1, with 14 bases that match TRBD2. The CDR3 loop spans 20 amino acids. The J segment lost 6 bases and the V segment lost 5 bases, leaving 18 bases of the junction unmatched. Germline CDR1 reads PRHDT; CDR2 reads FYEKMQ (reference sequence). This CDR3 is CASSRYTRTSGRSWGNEQFF. The CDR3 nucleotides are TGTGCCAGCAGCCGATACACACGGACTAGCGGGAGGTCATGGGGCAATGAGCAGTTCTTC.

The chain combines TRBV15 with TRBJ2-3; D is ambiguous. Germline lookup yields CDR1 LNHNV and CDR2 YYDKDF (reference sequence). The CDR3 totals 13 residues. The V end lost 0 bases, the J end lost 5 bases, and 6 bases lay between the germline ends. The CDR3 sequence: CATSRDFKDTQYF. The CDR3 DNA is TGTGCCACCAGCAGAGATTTTAAAGATACGCAGTATTTT.